The TCR beta chain under discussion was sequenced for a study of control samples from healthy donors and cancer patients. This CDR3 is built from 13 residues. V shed 4 bases and J 4 bases; nucleotides not matched to a gene: 3. Germline V gene data show CDR1 as MRHNA and CDR2 as SNTAGT. Sequencing used immunoSEQ multiplex PCR; TCRdb keeps in-frame clones, though not all of them. The sample has some 150,000 clones, roughly 94% seen once. Sequenced input: PBMCs. The gene calls are TRBV6-4 and TRBJ1-1, with 7 nucleotides matching TRBD1. This receptor was taken from a man aged 55 to 70 with colorectal cancer. Here the CDR3 DNA reads TGTGCCAGCAGTGCGACAGGGACCACTGAAGCTTTCTTT. Translation: CASSATGTTEAFF.